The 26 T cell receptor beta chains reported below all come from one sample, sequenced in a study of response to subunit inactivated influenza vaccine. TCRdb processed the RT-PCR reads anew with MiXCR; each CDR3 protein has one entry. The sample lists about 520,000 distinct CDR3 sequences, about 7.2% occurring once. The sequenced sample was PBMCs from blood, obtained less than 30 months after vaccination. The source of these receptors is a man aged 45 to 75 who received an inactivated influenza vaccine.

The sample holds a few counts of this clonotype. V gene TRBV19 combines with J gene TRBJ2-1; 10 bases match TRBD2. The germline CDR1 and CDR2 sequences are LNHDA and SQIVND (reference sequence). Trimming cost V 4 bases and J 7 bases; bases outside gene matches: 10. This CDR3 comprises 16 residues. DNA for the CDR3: TGTGCCAGTAGTACTGCAGCGGGGGGGCCAAAGAATGAGCAGTTCTTC. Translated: CASSTAAGGPKNEQFF.

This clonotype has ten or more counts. CDR3 loop: CASSYSGGGSPLHF. CDR3 bases: TGTGCCAGCAGTTACTCCGGGGGAGGCTCACCCCTCCACTTT. V is TRBV6-2 or TRBV6-3 and J is TRBJ1-6; a possible D gene is TRBD1 (5 bases). The V and J ends lost 0 bases and 10 bases respectively, with 10 bases between them. The CDR3 covers 14 residues. Germline V gene data show CDR1 as MNHEY and CDR2 as SVGEGT.

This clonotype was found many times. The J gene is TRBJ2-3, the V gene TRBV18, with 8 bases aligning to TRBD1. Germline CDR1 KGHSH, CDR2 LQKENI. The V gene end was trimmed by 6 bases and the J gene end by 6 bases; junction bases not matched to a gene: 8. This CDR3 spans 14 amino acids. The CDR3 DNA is TGTGCCAGCTCGTATGGACAGGGAGGTGATACGCAGTATTTT. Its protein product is CASSYGQGGDTQYF.

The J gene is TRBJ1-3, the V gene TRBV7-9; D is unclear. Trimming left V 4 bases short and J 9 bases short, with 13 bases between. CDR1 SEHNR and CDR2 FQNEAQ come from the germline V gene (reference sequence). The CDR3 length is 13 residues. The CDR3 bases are TGTGCCAGCAGCTCGGGGTTTCGTGGCACCATATATTTT. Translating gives CASSSGFRGTIYF.

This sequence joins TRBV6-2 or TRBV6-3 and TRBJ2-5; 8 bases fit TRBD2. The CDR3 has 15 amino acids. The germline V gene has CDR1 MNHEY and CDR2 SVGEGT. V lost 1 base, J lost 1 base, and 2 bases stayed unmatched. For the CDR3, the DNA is TGTGCCAGCAGTTACTTCGGGGGGGTCCAAGAGACCCAGTACTTC. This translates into CASSYFGGVQETQYF.

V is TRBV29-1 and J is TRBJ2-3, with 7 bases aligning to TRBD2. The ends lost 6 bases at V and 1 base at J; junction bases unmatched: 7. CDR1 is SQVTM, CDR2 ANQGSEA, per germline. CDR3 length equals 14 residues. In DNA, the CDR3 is TGCAGCGTAGGACTAGGAGGGGGCACAGATACGCAGTATTTT. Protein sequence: CSVGLGGGTDTQYF.

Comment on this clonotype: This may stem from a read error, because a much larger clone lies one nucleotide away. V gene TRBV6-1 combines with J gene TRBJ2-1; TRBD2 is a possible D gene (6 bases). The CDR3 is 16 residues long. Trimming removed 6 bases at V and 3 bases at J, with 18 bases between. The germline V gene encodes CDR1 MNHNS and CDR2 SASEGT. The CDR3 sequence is CASSQDLAPCYNEQFF. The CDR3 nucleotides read TGTGCCAGCAGCCAAGATCTAGCGCCTTGCTACAATGAGCAGTTCTTC.

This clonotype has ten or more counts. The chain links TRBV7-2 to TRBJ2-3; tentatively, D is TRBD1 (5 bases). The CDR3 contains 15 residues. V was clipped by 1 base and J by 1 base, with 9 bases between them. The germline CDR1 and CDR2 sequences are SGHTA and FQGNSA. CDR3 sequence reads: CASSLGGLRTDTQYF. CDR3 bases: TGTGCCAGCAGCTTAGGGGGCCTACGCACAGATACGCAGTATTTT.

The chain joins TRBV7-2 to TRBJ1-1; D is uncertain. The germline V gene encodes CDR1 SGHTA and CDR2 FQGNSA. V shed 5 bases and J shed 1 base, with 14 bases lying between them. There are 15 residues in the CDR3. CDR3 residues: CASSPGLPKNTEAFF. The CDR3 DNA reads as TGTGCCAGCAGCCCCGGCCTTCCCAAGAACACTGAAGCTTTCTTT.

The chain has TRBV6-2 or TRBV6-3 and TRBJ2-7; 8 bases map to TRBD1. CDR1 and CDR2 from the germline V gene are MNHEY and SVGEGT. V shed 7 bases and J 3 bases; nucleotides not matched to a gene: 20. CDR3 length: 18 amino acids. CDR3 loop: CASTPSDRALATFYEQYF. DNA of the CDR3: TGTGCCAGCACCCCATCGGACAGGGCCCTTGCAACTTTCTACGAGCAGTACTTC.

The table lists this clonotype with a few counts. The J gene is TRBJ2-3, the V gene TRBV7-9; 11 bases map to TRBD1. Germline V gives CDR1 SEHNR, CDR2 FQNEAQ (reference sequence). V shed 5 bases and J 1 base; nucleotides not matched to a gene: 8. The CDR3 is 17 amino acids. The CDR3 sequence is CASSIWTGGLGTDTQYF. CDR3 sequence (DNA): TGTGCCAGCAGCATTTGGACAGGGGGCTTAGGCACAGATACGCAGTATTTT. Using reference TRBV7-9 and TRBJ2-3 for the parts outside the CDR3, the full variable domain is DTGVSQNPRHKITKRGQNVTFRCDPISEHNRLYWYRQTLGQGPEFLTYFQNEAQLEKSRLLSDRFSAERPKGSFSTLEIQRTEQGDSAMYLCASSIWTGGLGTDTQYFGPGTRLTVL.

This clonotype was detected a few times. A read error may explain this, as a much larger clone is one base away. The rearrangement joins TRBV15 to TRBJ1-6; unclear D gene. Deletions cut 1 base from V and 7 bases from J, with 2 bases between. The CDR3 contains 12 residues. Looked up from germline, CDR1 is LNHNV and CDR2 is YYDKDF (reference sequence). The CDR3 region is CATSRGNSPLHF. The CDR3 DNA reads TGTGCCACCAGCAGAGGGAATTCACCCCTCCACTTT.

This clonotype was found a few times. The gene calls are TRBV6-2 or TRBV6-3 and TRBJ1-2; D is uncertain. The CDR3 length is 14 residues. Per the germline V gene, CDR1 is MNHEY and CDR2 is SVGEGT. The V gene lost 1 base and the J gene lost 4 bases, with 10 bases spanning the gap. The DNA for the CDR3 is TGTGCCAGCAGTTACTTGTCCGGGAGCTATGGCTACACCTTC. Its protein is CASSYLSGSYGYTF.

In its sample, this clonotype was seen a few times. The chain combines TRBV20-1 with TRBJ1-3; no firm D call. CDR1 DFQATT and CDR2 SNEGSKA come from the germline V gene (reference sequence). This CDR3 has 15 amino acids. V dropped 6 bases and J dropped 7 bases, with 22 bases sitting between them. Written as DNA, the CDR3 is TGCAGTGCCCGGGGTAGGGAATCTGCTCTTAACACCATATATTTT. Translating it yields CSARGRESALNTIYF.

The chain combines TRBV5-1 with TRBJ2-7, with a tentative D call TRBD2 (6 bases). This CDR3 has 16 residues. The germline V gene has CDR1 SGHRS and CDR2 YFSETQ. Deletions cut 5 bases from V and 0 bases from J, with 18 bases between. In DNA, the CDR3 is TGCGCCAGCAGGCGCGGCGGGACGGACCTCTCCTACGAGCAGTACTTC. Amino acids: CASRRGGTDLSYEQYF.

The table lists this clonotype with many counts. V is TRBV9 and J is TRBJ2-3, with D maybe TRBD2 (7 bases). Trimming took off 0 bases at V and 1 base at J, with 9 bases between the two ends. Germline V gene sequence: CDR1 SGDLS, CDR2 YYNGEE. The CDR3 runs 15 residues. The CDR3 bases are TGTGCCAGCAGCGTAGGCGGGGGCCGCACAGATACGCAGTATTTT. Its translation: CASSVGGGRTDTQYF. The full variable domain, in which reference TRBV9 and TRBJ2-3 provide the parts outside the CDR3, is DSGVTQTPKHLITATGQRVTLRCSPRSGDLSVYWYQQSLDQGLQFLIQYYNGEERAKGNILERFSAQQFPDLHSELNLSSLELGDSALYFCASSVGGGRTDTQYFGPGTRLTVL.

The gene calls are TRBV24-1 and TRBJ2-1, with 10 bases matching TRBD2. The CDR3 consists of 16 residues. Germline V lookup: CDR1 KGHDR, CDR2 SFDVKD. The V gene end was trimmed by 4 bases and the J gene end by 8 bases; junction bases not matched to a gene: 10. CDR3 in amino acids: CATSDTLAGGMDEQFF. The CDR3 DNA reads TGTGCCACCAGTGACACCTTAGCGGGAGGAATGGATGAGCAGTTCTTC.

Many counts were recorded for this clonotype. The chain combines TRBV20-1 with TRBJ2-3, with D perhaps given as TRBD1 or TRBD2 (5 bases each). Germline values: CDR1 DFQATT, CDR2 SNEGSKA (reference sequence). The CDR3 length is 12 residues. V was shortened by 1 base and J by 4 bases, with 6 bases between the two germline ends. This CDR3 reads CSARVGADTQYF. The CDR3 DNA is TGCAGTGCTAGAGTGGGGGCAGATACGCAGTATTTT.

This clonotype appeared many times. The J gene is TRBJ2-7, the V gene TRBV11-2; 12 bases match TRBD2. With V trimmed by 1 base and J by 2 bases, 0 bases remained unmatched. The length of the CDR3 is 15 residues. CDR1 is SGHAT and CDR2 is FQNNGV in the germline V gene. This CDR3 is CASSLGTSGAYEQYF. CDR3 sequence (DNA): TGTGCCAGCAGCTTAGGGACTAGCGGGGCCTACGAGCAGTACTTC.

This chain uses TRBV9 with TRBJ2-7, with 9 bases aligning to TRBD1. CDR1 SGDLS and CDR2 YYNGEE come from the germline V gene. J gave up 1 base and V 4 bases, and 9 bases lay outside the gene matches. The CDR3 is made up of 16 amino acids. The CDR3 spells CASSSTGGTGSYEQYF. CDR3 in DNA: TGTGCCAGCAGCTCAACTGGCGGGACAGGGTCCTACGAGCAGTACTTC. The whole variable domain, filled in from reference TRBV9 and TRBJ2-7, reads DSGVTQTPKHLITATGQRVTLRCSPRSGDLSVYWYQQSLDQGLQFLIQYYNGEERAKGNILERFSAQQFPDLHSELNLSSLELGDSALYFCASSSTGGTGSYEQYFGPGTRLTVT.

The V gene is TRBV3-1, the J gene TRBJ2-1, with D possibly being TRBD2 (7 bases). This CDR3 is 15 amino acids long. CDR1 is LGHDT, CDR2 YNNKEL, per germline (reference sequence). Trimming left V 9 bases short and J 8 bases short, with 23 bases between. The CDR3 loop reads CASSKQVRGADEQFF. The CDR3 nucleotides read TGTGCCAGTAGCAAGCAGGTCCGGGGGGCCGATGAGCAGTTCTTC.

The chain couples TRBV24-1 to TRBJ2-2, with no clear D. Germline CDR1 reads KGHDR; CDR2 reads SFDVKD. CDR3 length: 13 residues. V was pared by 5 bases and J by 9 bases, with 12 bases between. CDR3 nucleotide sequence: TGTGCCACCAGTGGTGCCGTAACCCGGGAGCTGTTTTTT. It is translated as CATSGAVTRELFF.

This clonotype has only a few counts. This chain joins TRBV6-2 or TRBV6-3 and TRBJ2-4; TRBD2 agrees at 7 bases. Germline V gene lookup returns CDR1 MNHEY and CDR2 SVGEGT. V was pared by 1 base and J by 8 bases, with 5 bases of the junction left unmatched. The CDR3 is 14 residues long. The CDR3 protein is CASSYWTGGDIQYF. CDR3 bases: TGTGCCAGCAGTTACTGGACGGGAGGAGACATTCAGTACTTC.

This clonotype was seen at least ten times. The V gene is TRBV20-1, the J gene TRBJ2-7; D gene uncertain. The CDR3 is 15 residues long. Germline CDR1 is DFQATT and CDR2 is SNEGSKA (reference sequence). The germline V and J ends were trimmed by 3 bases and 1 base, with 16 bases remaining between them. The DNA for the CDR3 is TGCAGTGCTAGGATTTGGGTTGCAGGATCCTACGAGCAGTACTTC. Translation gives CSARIWVAGSYEQYF.

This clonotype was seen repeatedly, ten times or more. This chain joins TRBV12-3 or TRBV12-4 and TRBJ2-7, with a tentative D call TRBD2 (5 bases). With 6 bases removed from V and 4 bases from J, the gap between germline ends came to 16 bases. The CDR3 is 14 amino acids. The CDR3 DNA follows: TGTGCCAGCAGCCTGGGGTATGGGAGTTACGAGCAGTACTTC. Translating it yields CASSLGYGSYEQYF.

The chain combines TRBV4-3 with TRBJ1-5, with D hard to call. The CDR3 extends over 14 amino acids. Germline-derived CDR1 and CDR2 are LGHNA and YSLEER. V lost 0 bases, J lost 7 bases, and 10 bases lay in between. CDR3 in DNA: TGCGCCAGCAGCCAAGATTGGGCTCGACAGCCCCAGCATTTT. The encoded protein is CASSQDWARQPQHF.